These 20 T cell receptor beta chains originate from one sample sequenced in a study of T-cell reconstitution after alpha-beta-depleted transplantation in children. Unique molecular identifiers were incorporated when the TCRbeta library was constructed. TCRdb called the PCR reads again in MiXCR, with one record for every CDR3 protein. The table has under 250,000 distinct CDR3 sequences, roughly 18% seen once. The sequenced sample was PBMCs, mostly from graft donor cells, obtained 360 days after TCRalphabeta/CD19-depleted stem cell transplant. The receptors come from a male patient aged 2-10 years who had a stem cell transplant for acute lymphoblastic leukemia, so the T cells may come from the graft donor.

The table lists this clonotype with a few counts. The CDR3 loop is CASSPHPGPPNNEQFF. The CDR3 bases are TGTGCCAGCAGCCCCCACCCTGGGCCCCCGAACAATGAGCAGTTCTTC. The chain combines TRBV7-2 with TRBJ2-1, with no clear D. CDR1 is SGHTA, CDR2 FQGNSA, per germline. The ends were cut back, 5 bases at V and 5 bases at J, with 19 bases in the middle. There are 16 residues in the CDR3.

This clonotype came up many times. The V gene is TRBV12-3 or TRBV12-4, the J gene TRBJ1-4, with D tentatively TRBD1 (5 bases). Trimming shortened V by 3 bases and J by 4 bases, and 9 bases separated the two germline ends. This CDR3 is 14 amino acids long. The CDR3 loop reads CASSFPGNNEKLFF. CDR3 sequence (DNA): TGTGCCAGCAGTTTTCCAGGGAATAATGAAAAACTGTTTTTT.

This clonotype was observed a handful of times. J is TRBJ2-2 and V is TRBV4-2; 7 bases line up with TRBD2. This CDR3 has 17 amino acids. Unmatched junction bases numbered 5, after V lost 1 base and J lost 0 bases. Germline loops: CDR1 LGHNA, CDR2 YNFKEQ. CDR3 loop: CASSQVDRGANTGELFF. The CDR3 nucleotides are TGTGCCAGCAGCCAAGTTGACCGGGGGGCGAACACCGGGGAGCTGTTTTTT.

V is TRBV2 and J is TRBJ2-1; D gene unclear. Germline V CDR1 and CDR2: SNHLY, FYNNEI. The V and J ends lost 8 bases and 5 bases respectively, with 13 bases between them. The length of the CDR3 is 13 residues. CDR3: CASSSVTDNEQFF. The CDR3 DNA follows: TGTGCCAGCTCGTCTGTAACCGACAATGAGCAGTTCTTC.

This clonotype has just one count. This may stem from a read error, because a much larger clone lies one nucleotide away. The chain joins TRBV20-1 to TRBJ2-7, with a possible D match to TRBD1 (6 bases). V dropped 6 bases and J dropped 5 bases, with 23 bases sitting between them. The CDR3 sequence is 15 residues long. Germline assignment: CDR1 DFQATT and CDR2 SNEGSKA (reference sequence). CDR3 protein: CSANRQDGFSDEQYF. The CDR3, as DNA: TGCAGTGCGAACCGACAGGACGGTTTTTCCGACGAGCAGTACTTC.

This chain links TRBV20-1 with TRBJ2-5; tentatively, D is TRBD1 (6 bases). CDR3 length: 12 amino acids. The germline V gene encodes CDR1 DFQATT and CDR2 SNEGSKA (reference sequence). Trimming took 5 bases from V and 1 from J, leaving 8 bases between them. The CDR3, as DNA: TGCAGTGCTTGGGGGCTCCAAGAGACCCAGTACTTC. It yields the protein CSAWGLQETQYF.

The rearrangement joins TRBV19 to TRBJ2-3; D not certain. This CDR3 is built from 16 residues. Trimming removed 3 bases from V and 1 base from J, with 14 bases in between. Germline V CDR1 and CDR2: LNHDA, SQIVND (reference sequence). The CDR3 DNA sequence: TGTGCCAGTAGTATCCCGGCCCGCTTGGGCACAGATACGCAGTATTTT. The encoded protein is CASSIPARLGTDTQYF.

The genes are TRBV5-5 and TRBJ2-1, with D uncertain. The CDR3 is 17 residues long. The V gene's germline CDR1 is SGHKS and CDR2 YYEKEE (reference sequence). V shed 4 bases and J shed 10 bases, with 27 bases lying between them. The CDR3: CASSPYWGMASDSEQFF. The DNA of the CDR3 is TGTGCCAGCAGCCCCTACTGGGGTATGGCTAGTGATTCGGAGCAGTTCTTC.

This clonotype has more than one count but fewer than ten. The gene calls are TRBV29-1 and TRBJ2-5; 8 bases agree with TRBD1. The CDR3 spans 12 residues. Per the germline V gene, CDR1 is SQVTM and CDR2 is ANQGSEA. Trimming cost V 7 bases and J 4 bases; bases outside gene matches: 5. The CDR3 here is CSGGQGPETQYF. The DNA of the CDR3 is TGCAGCGGAGGACAGGGACCAGAGACCCAGTACTTC.

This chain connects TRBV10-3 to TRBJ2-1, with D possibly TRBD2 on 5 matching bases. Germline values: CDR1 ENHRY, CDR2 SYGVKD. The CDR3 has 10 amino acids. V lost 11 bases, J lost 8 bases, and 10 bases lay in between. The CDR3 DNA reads TGTGCCGTTCTTAGCGATGAGCAGTTCTTC. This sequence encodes CAVLSDEQFF.

The CDR3 here is CASSRDRGRSYNEQFF. CDR3 DNA: TGCGCCAGCAGCCGAGACAGGGGGCGATCCTACAATGAGCAGTTCTTC. The J gene is TRBJ2-1, the V gene TRBV5-1; the match to TRBD1 covers 10 bases. Trimming cost V 4 bases and J 1 base; bases outside gene matches: 5. The CDR3 runs 16 residues. The germline gives CDR1 SGHRS, CDR2 YFSETQ.

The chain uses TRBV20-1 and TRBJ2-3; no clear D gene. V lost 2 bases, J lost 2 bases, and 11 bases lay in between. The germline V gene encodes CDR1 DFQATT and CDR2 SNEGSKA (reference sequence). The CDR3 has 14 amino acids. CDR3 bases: TGCAGTGCTAGACTCCGGGTCCTCACAGATACGCAGTATTTT. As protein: CSARLRVLTDTQYF.

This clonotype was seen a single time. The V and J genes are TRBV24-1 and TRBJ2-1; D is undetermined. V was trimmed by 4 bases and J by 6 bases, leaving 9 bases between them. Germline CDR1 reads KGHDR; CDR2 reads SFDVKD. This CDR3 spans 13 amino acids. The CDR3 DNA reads TGTGCCACCAGTGACCCGTCGCGCAATGAGCAGTTCTTC. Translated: CATSDPSRNEQFF.

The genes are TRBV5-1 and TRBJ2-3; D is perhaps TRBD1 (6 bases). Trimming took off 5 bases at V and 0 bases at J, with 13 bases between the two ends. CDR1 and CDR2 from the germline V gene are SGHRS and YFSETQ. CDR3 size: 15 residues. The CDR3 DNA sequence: TGCGCCAGCAGTCCCGGACAGATTAGCACAGATACGCAGTATTTT. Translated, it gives CASSPGQISTDTQYF.

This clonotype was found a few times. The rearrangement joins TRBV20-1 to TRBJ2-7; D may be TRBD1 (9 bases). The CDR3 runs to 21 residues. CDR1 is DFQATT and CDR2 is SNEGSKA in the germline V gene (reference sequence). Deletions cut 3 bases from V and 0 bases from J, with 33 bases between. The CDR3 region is CSARKDRGAPGLEGFSYEQYF. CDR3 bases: TGCAGTGCTAGGAAGGACAGGGGTGCCCCGGGACTAGAGGGGTTCTCCTACGAGCAGTACTTC.

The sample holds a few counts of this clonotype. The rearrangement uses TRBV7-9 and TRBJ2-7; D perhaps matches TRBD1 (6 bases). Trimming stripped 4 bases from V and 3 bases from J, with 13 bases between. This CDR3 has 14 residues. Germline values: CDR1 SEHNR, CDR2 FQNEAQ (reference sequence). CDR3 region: CASSSRDKDYEQYF. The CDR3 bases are TGTGCCAGCAGCTCACGGGACAAAGACTACGAGCAGTACTTC.

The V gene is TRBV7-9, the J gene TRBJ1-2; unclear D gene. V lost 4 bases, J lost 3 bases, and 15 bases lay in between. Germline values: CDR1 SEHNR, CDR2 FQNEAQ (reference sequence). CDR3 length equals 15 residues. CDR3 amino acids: CASSSPPARDYGYTF. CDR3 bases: TGTGCCAGCAGCTCCCCCCCAGCAAGAGACTATGGCTACACCTTC.

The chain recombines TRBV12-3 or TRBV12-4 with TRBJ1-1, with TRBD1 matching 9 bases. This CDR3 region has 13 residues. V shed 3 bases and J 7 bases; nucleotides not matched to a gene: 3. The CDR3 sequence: CASSLTGGGEAFF. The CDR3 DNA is TGTGCCAGCAGTTTGACAGGGGGTGGTGAAGCTTTCTTT.

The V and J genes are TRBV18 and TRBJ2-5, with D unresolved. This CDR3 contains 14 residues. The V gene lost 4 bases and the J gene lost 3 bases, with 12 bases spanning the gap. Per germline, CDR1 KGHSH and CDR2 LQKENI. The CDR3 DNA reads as TGTGCCAGCTCACGATGGGAAATAGAAGAGACCCAGTACTTC. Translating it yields CASSRWEIEETQYF. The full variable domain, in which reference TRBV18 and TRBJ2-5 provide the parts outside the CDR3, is NAGVMQNPRHLVRRRGQEARLRCSPMKGHSHVYWYRQLPEEGLKFMVYLQKENIIDESGMPKERFSAEFPKEGPSILRIQQVVRGDSAAYFCASSRWEIEETQYFGPGTRLLVL.

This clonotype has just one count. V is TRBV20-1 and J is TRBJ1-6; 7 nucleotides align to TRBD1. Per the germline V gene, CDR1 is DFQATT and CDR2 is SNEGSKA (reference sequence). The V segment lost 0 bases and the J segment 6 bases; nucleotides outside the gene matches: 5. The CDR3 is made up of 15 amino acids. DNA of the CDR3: TGCAGTGCTAGAGATTGGGCAGGGGGTAATTCACCCCTCCACTTT. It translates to CSARDWAGGNSPLHF.